The entry below describes one T cell receptor (beta chain). In its sample, this clone was seen once. There is no known antigen for this receptor. Base quality data are lacking; no much larger clone is found one base away. To estimate absolute template abundance from read counts, synthetic TCR analog templates were spiked into each PCR. The immunoSEQ assay used bias-controlled V and J gene primers to amplify TCRbeta CDR3 regions from genomic DNA. Sequencing of rearranged TCRbeta segments was performed at approximately 20X coverage. Turning to the authors' computational methods: Clustering was used to correct sequencing errors, and CDR3s were annotated against IMGT to assign V, D and J genes. Only productive TCRbeta rearrangements were used in downstream analyses, excluding out-of-frame or stop-codon sequences. Clonality was computed as one minus Shannon entropy normalized by the log of the number of unique productive sequences. Clones differing between time points or between blood and tumor were identified using Fisher's exact test with Benjamini-Hochberg correction, with an adjusted p below 0.01 applied as the threshold. What TCRdb holds here is the immuneACCESS table cut down to in-frame rearrangements. Part of the clones is not present; checked against another copy, under half of the missing clones reflect an unresolved V gene, and the others are unexplained. V and J calls and clone size are given by that table; D and trimming were obtained from the DNA. The sample table holds about 50,000 clones, of which around 74% were seen once. Approximately 3.7% of the sample comes from the top ten.

Per the publication, the time point label means: pretreatment peripheral blood. The cohort comprised about 30 patients with locally advanced or metastatic urothelial carcinoma treated at Memorial Sloan Kettering on a trial protocol. Peripheral blood mononuclear cells were collected from each patient pretreatment and during treatment, giving between 1 and 8 total time points per patient. The Qiagen DNeasy Blood extraction kit was used to purify genomic DNA from total PBMCs and tumor samples. PBMCs were collected pretreatment and during treatment and were isolated and stored as previously described. The sample is drawn from a study of PD-L1 blockade in urothelial cancer (dated by TCRdb to the late 2010s). About the full investigation: Every patient began therapy in 2014 and was given atezolizumab 1,200 mg intravenously every 3 weeks. Pretreatment blood TCR-seq was available for about 27 patients, at least one posttreatment blood collection was obtained for about 24 patients, and tumor TCR-seq was available for about 24 patients. Somatic, immune and clinical correlates of response to PD-L1 blockade with atezolizumab in urothelial cancer were the focus of an exploratory multi-omic analysis. Durable clinical benefit was achieved by nine patients and was not achieved by 20 patients. Durable clinical benefit was defined as progression-free survival longer than 6 months, and TCR features were also tested against progression-free and overall survival. In the same patients who had TCR sequencing, pretreatment tumors also underwent whole exome sequencing and RNA sequencing. Pretreatment tumor samples and matched peripheral blood, collected serially before and after atezolizumab treatment, underwent TCR sequencing. About 85% of the 29 patients were males with bladder-origin urothelial cancer, and about 65% of the roughly 30 reported a prior smoking history. An ECOG performance status of 0 or 1 was recorded for the patients, and 0 to 3 prior chemotherapy regimens had been received by the patients. Blood samples were analyzed 3 weeks after the start of treatment (second dose) and 6 weeks after the start of treatment. Blood samples gave median yields of around 150,000 T cells and 82,636 unique TCRs, along with a median clonality of around 0.08. Overall results and qualifications from the work: Because of the small sample size (n ≈ 28) and the many exploratory analyses performed, the results are intended to be regarded as hypothesis-generating. A pretreatment peripheral blood TCR clonality below the median was linked to improved progression-free and overall survival. At 3 weeks after the start of treatment, tumor-associated TCR clones in peripheral blood had expanded more in patients with durable benefit (n of about 22, p = 0.022).

Germline trimming: 4 bases from V, 2 bases from J; junction bases outside gene matches: 9. The germline V gene supplies CDR1 SGHTA and CDR2 FQGTGA. The CDR3 runs 17 amino acids, cysteine and phenylalanine included. Only the CDR3 portion is preserved as DNA: 51 bases, with reading frame beginning at the first base. The specimen comprised PBMCs, sampled around atezolizumab (anti-PD-L1) treatment. This chain is built from TRBV7-3 and TRBJ2-1; the central 9 bases match TRBD2. This receptor was identified in a man between 65 and 85 years old with urothelial cancer. Here is the DNA: TGTGCCAGCAGCTCTGCGACTAGCGGCCCCACCTACAATGAGCAGTTCTTC. Its product reads: CASSSATSGPTYNEQFF.